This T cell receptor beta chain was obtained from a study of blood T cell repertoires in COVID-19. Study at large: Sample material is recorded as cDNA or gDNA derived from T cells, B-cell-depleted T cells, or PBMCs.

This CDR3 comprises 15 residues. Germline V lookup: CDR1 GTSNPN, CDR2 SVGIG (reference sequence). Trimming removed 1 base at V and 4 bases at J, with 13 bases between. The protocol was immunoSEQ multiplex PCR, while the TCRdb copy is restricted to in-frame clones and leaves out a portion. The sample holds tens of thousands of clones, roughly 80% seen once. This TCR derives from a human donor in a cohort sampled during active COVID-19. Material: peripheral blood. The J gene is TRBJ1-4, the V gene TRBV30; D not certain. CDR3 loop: CAWSEPLRHNEKLFF. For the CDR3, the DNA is TGTGCCTGGAGTGAACCGTTGCGCCATAATGAAAAACTGTTTTTT. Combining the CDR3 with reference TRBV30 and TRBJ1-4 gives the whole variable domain SQTIHQWPATLVQPVGSPLSLECTVEGTSNPNLYWYRQAAGRGLQLLFYSVGIGQISSEVPQNLSASRPQDRQFILSSKKLLLSDSGFYLCAWSEPLRHNEKLFFGSGTQLSVL.